This TCR beta chain emerged from a study of control samples from healthy donors and cancer patients (TCRdb year 2020). Points on this clone: What antigen it recognizes has not been identified. It has no much larger one-base neighbor in the sample; base qualities were not kept.

The germline V gene (reference sequence) gives CDR1 as SEHNR and CDR2 as FQNEAQ. Its CDR3 holds 16 amino acids, cysteine through phenylalanine. Just CDR3 DNA is preserved here, 48 bases in frame from base 1. Ends trimmed: V by 0 bases, J by 4 bases; bases unmatched to a gene: 5. Libraries came from the immunoSEQ multiplex PCR assay. Here the immuneACCESS table is served through TCRdb, limited to in-frame sequences with V and J called. Missing clones are a known gap in these copies; in checked studies unresolved V genes cover under half, and the rest lacks a known reason. Within this sample are some 150,000 clones, with 91% of them counted one time only. Together, the top ten hold approximately 2.9% of the sample.

This receptor was identified in a man aged 25 to 40 in good health. Recombination connected TRBV7-9 to TRBJ1-2; 10 junctional bases match TRBD1. Material for sequencing was blood. The DNA sequence reads TGTGCCAGCAGCTTAGCGACAGGGGGCAAGGGCTATGGCTACACCTTC. This is translated as CASSLATGGKGYGYTF.